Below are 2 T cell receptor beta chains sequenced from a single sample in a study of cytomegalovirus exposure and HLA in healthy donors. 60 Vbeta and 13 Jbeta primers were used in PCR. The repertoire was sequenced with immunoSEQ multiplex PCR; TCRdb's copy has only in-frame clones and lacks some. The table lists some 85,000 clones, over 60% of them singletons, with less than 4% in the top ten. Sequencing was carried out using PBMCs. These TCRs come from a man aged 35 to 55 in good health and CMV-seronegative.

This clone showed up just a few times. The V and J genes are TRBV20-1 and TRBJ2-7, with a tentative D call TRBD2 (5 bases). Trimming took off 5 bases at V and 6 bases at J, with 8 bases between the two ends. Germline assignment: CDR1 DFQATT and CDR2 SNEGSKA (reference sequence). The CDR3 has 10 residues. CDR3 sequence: CSALRGEQYF. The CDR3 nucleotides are TGCAGTGCTCTACGGGGCGAGCAGTACTTC.

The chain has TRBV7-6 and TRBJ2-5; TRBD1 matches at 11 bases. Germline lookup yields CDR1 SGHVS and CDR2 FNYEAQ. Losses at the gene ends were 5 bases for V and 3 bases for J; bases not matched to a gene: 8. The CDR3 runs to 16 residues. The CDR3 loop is CASSGDRGVFEETQYF. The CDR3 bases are TGTGCCAGCAGCGGGGACAGGGGGGTTTTTGAAGAGACCCAGTACTTC.